This T cell receptor (beta chain) was observed in a study of cytotoxic CD8 clonotypes in ibrutinib-treated CLL. TCRdb keeps only in-frame clones here, not all; method: immunoSEQ multiplex PCR. The table lists about 50,000 clones, more than 55% of them singletons. V lost 0 bases to trimming and J lost 4 bases, with 15 bases between them. The CDR3 has 16 residues. The germline CDR1 and CDR2 sequences are SGHNT and YYREEE (reference sequence). The clonotype originates from a human donor with chronic lymphocytic leukemia. This sequence joins TRBV5-4 and TRBJ2-3; either TRBD1 or TRBD2 may supply D (6 bases each). Sequences were derived from PBMCs, sampled after 24 months of ibrutinib treatment. The CDR3 region is CASSLAPIGGSDTQYF. Here the CDR3 DNA reads TGTGCCAGCAGCTTGGCCCCTATAGGGGGGTCAGATACGCAGTATTTT.